This is a list of T cell receptor beta chains from one sample in a study of T cell responses to AZD1222 COVID-19 vaccine. The data were produced by immunoSEQ multiplex PCR, yet TCRdb's version contains in-frame clones alone and is incomplete. The sample includes roughly 160,000 clones, about 92% of them seen just once. The material was peripheral blood, obtained on day 0 of AZD1222 vaccination. Receptor source: an adult in good health. Each CDR3 is given with its conserved first and last residue. A D gene is named only where the DNA matches it firmly. Size is stated for part of the rows, as once, few or many counts, or as a class when the clone is expanded.

j_gene: TRBJ2-7; len: 13; abundance: -; d_gene: -; v_gene: TRBV3-1/TRBV3-2; CDR3aa: CASSQGPGPSKYF; CDR3nt: TGTGCCAGCAGCCAAGGGCCGGGCCCCTCGAAGTACTTC
j_gene: TRBJ2-7; len: 14; abundance: -; d_gene: -; v_gene: TRBV19; CDR3aa: CASSISYSSYEQYF; CDR3nt: TGTGCCAGTAGTATATCTTACAGCTCCTACGAGCAGTACTTC
j_gene: TRBJ1-4; len: 13; abundance: -; d_gene: TRBD1; v_gene: TRBV25-1; CDR3aa: CASRGQGYEKLFF; CDR3nt: TGTGCCAGCCGAGGACAGGGGTACGAAAAACTGTTTTTT
j_gene: TRBJ2-2; len: 15; abundance: -; d_gene: TRBD1; v_gene: TRBV29-1; CDR3aa: CSVESRTGSTGELFF; CDR3nt: TGCAGCGTTGAGTCCAGGACAGGGAGCACCGGGGAGCTGTTTTTT
j_gene: TRBJ2-2; len: 20; abundance: -; d_gene: TRBD1; v_gene: TRBV12-5; CDR3aa: CASGLRESHSGTENTGELFF; CDR3nt: TGTGCTAGTGGTCTTAGGGAGTCGCATTCCGGGACAGAGAACACCGGGGAGCTGTTTTTT
j_gene: TRBJ2-5; len: 15; abundance: -; d_gene: -; v_gene: TRBV9; CDR3aa: CASSASGTEQETQYF; CDR3nt: TGTGCCAGCAGCGCCTCCGGGACTGAGCAAGAGACCCAGTACTTC
j_gene: TRBJ2-7; len: 14; abundance: -; d_gene: TRBD1; v_gene: TRBV4-1; CDR3aa: CASSRPTGTAEQYF; CDR3nt: TGCGCCAGCAGCCGCCCTACAGGGACAGCTGAGCAGTACTTC
j_gene: TRBJ1-1; len: 17; abundance: -; d_gene: -; v_gene: TRBV4-2; CDR3aa: CASSQVRTEGVITEAFF; CDR3nt: TGTGCCAGCAGCCAAGTCCGTACGGAGGGCGTGATCACTGAAGCTTTCTTT
j_gene: TRBJ1-1; len: 16; abundance: -; d_gene: TRBD1; v_gene: TRBV5-4; CDR3aa: CASSLAGQGALGEAFF; CDR3nt: TGTGCCAGCAGCCTGGCTGGGCAGGGGGCGCTTGGTGAAGCTTTCTTT
j_gene: TRBJ1-2; len: 15; abundance: -; d_gene: -; v_gene: TRBV19; CDR3aa: CASSIYDRPNYGYTF; CDR3nt: TGTGCCAGTAGTATTTACGACAGGCCCAACTATGGCTACACCTTC
j_gene: TRBJ1-1; len: 15; abundance: -; d_gene: TRBD1; v_gene: TRBV2; CDR3aa: CASSVQGRMNTEAFF; CDR3nt: TGTGCCAGCAGTGTACAGGGGAGGATGAACACTGAAGCTTTCTTT
j_gene: TRBJ2-7; len: 16; abundance: -; d_gene: -; v_gene: TRBV4-2; CDR3aa: CASSQGMESLRSEQYF; CDR3nt: TGTGCCAGCAGCCAAGGAATGGAGTCGTTACGCTCCGAGCAGTACTTC
j_gene: TRBJ1-1; len: 13; abundance: -; d_gene: TRBD1; v_gene: TRBV2; CDR3aa: CASGGQGTMEAFF; CDR3nt: TGTGCCAGCGGGGGACAGGGGACCATGGAAGCTTTCTTT
j_gene: TRBJ1-1; len: 14; abundance: -; d_gene: -; v_gene: TRBV5-8; CDR3aa: CASSSRGRKTEAFF; CDR3nt: TGTGCCAGCAGCTCGCGGGGGCGCAAGACTGAAGCTTTCTTT
j_gene: TRBJ2-7; len: 14; abundance: -; d_gene: TRBD2; v_gene: TRBV27; CDR3aa: CASSFGAGDHEQYF; CDR3nt: TGTGCCAGCAGTTTCGGAGCGGGGGACCACGAGCAGTACTTC
j_gene: TRBJ2-7; len: 16; abundance: -; d_gene: TRBD1; v_gene: TRBV6-2/TRBV6-3; CDR3aa: CASSRRGTGEGYEQYF; CDR3nt: TGTGCCAGCAGCCGGAGGGGGACAGGGGAAGGGTACGAGCAGTACTTC
j_gene: TRBJ2-7; len: 14; abundance: -; d_gene: -; v_gene: TRBV11-3; CDR3aa: CASSTRGSLYEQYF; CDR3nt: TGTGCCAGCAGTACAAGAGGATCTTTATACGAGCAGTACTTC
j_gene: TRBJ2-7; len: 14; abundance: -; d_gene: -; v_gene: TRBV6-5; CDR3aa: CASSTPGTDYEQYF; CDR3nt: TGTGCCAGCAGTACTCCCGGGACGGATTACGAGCAGTACTTC
j_gene: TRBJ1-5; len: 13; abundance: -; d_gene: TRBD1; v_gene: TRBV7-9; CDR3aa: CASSGQGGQPQHF; CDR3nt: TGTGCCAGCAGCGGACAGGGGGGACAGCCCCAGCATTTT
j_gene: TRBJ2-7; len: 12; abundance: -; d_gene: -; v_gene: TRBV29-1; CDR3aa: CSAGTYVGEQYF; CDR3nt: TGCAGCGCCGGGACCTACGTCGGCGAGCAGTACTTC
j_gene: TRBJ2-7; len: 14; abundance: once; d_gene: TRBD1; v_gene: TRBV9; CDR3aa: CASSTTGQGGEQYF; CDR3nt: TGTGCCAGCAGCACGACGGGACAGGGAGGCGAGCAGTACTTC
j_gene: TRBJ1-1; len: 16; abundance: -; d_gene: -; v_gene: TRBV6-1; CDR3aa: CASSEWGQGPNTEAFF; CDR3nt: TGTGCCAGCAGTGAATGGGGGCAGGGACCAAACACTGAAGCTTTCTTT
j_gene: TRBJ1-6; len: 17; abundance: -; d_gene: TRBD1; v_gene: TRBV5-1; CDR3aa: CASSLERTGGYNSPLHF; CDR3nt: TGCGCCAGCAGCTTGGAGCGGACAGGCGGTTATAATTCACCCCTCCACTTT
j_gene: TRBJ2-1; len: 13; abundance: -; d_gene: -; v_gene: TRBV5-1; CDR3aa: CASSLPGLNEQFF; CDR3nt: TGCGCCAGCAGCTTGCCAGGCTTAAATGAGCAGTTCTTC
j_gene: TRBJ1-2; len: 14; abundance: -; d_gene: -; v_gene: TRBV6-1; CDR3aa: CASSEGTGLYGYTF; CDR3nt: TGTGCCAGCAGTGAAGGTACAGGACTCTATGGCTACACCTTC
j_gene: TRBJ1-4; len: 14; abundance: -; d_gene: -; v_gene: TRBV2; CDR3aa: CASSATRGGEKLFF; CDR3nt: TGTGCCAGCAGCGCTACTAGGGGCGGGGAAAAACTGTTTTTT
j_gene: TRBJ2-1; len: 15; abundance: -; d_gene: TRBD2; v_gene: TRBV19; CDR3aa: CASSLMSGGSHEQFF; CDR3nt: TGTGCCAGTAGTCTTATGAGCGGGGGGTCGCATGAGCAGTTCTTC
j_gene: TRBJ2-7; len: 11; abundance: -; d_gene: -; v_gene: TRBV11-2; CDR3aa: CASSSSHEQYF; CDR3nt: TGTGCCAGCAGCTCCAGCCACGAGCAGTACTTC
j_gene: TRBJ2-5; len: 16; abundance: -; d_gene: -; v_gene: TRBV4-1; CDR3aa: CASSQGTVAKGETQYF; CDR3nt: TGCGCCAGCAGCCAGGGGACTGTCGCCAAAGGGGAGACCCAGTACTTC
j_gene: TRBJ1-1; len: 11; abundance: -; d_gene: -; v_gene: TRBV11-2; CDR3aa: CAVGGNTEAFF; CDR3nt: TGTGCCGTCGGGGGGAACACTGAAGCTTTCTTT
j_gene: TRBJ1-1; len: 13; abundance: -; d_gene: -; v_gene: TRBV19; CDR3aa: CASSNLENTEAFF; CDR3nt: TGTGCCAGTAGTAACTTGGAGAACACTGAAGCTTTCTTT
j_gene: TRBJ2-7; len: 14; abundance: -; d_gene: -; v_gene: TRBV6-5; CDR3aa: CASSYGGGIGEQYF; CDR3nt: TGTGCCAGCAGTTACGGCGGGGGCATCGGGGAGCAGTACTTC
j_gene: TRBJ2-5; len: 14; abundance: -; d_gene: TRBD1; v_gene: TRBV7-9; CDR3aa: CASSIGQGRETQYF; CDR3nt: TGTGCCAGCAGCATAGGACAGGGGAGGGAGACCCAGTACTTC
j_gene: TRBJ2-3; len: 13; abundance: -; d_gene: TRBD2; v_gene: TRBV11-3; CDR3aa: CASSFRTSDTQYF; CDR3nt: TGTGCCAGCAGCTTCCGGACTAGTGATACGCAGTATTTT
j_gene: TRBJ1-6; len: 18; abundance: -; d_gene: TRBD1; v_gene: TRBV2; CDR3aa: CASSEATGVSSYNSPLHF; CDR3nt: TGTGCCAGCAGTGAAGCGACAGGGGTGAGCTCCTATAATTCACCCCTCCACTTT
j_gene: TRBJ1-3; len: 15; abundance: -; d_gene: -; v_gene: TRBV6-5; CDR3aa: CASSYSGSSGNTIYF; CDR3nt: TGTGCCAGCAGTTACTCCGGAAGCTCTGGAAACACCATATATTTT
j_gene: TRBJ1-5; len: 15; abundance: -; d_gene: TRBD1; v_gene: TRBV5-1; CDR3aa: CASSLFPGGNQPQHF; CDR3nt: TGCGCCAGCAGCTTGTTCCCAGGGGGAAATCAGCCCCAGCATTTT
j_gene: TRBJ2-1; len: 15; abundance: -; d_gene: TRBD1; v_gene: TRBV6-6; CDR3aa: CASRLTGESYNEQFF; CDR3nt: TGTGCCAGCAGGCTGACAGGGGAATCCTACAATGAGCAGTTCTTC
j_gene: TRBJ1-3; len: 15; abundance: -; d_gene: -; v_gene: TRBV10-3; CDR3aa: CAISETDGPGNTIYF; CDR3nt: TGTGCCATCAGTGAAACAGACGGACCTGGAAACACCATATATTTT
j_gene: TRBJ1-1; len: 17; abundance: -; d_gene: -; v_gene: TRBV4-1; CDR3aa: CASSQEDVWTKNTEAFF; CDR3nt: TGCGCCAGCAGCCAAGAGGACGTCTGGACAAAGAACACTGAAGCTTTCTTT
j_gene: TRBJ1-2; len: 15; abundance: -; d_gene: -; v_gene: TRBV13; CDR3aa: CASSLGGADIYGYTF; CDR3nt: TGTGCCAGCAGCTTAGGGGGGGCCGATATCTATGGCTACACCTTC
j_gene: TRBJ1-2; len: 12; abundance: -; d_gene: TRBD1; v_gene: TRBV29-1; CDR3aa: CSVERTGTGYTF; CDR3nt: TGCAGCGTTGAACGGACAGGGACCGGCTACACCTTC
j_gene: TRBJ1-4; len: 13; abundance: -; d_gene: -; v_gene: TRBV7-2; CDR3aa: CASSFGENEKLFF; CDR3nt: TGTGCCAGCAGCTTTGGGGAGAATGAAAAACTGTTTTTT
j_gene: TRBJ2-3; len: 14; abundance: -; d_gene: -; v_gene: TRBV3-1/TRBV3-2; CDR3aa: CASSPRPVTDTQYF; CDR3nt: TGTGCCAGCAGCCCCCGGCCCGTTACAGATACGCAGTATTTT
j_gene: TRBJ2-5; len: 14; abundance: -; d_gene: TRBD1; v_gene: TRBV10-3; CDR3aa: CAISVQGEQETQYF; CDR3nt: TGTGCCATCAGTGTACAGGGGGAGCAAGAGACCCAGTACTTC
j_gene: TRBJ1-3; len: 14; abundance: -; d_gene: -; v_gene: TRBV6-2/TRBV6-3; CDR3aa: CASSRQDSGNTIYF; CDR3nt: TGTGCCAGCAGCCGACAGGACTCTGGAAACACCATATATTTT